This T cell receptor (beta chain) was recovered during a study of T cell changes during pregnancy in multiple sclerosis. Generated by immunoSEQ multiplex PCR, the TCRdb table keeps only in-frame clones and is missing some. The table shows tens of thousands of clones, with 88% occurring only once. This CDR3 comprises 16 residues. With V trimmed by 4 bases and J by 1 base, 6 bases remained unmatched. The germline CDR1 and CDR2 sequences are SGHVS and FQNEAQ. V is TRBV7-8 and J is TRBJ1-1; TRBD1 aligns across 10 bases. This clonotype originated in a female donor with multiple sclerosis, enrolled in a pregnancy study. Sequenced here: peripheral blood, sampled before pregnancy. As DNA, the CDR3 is TGTGCCAGCAGCTGGACAGGGGGTTGGGAGAACACTGAAGCTTTCTTT. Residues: CASSWTGGWENTEAFF. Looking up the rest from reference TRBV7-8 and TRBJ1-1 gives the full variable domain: GAGVSQSPRYKVAKRGQDVALRCDPISGHVSLFWYQQALGQGPEFLTYFQNEAQLDKSGLPSDRFFAERPEGSVSTLKIQRTQQEDSAVYLCASSWTGGWENTEAFFGQGTRLTVV.